This T cell receptor beta chain was sequenced in a study of OX40 agonist ivuxolimab in advanced cancers. Clones were read by immunoSEQ multiplex PCR, and TCRdb kept only the in-frame ones, dropping some. The sample holds roughly 32,000 clones, roughly 80% seen once. V gave up 5 bases and J gave up 0 bases, with 8 bases separating them. Germline V gene lookup returns CDR1 SQVTM and CDR2 ANQGSEA. The CDR3 loop spans 13 amino acids. Sequenced here: CD4+ or CD8+ T cells sorted from blood, sampled in a trial of the OX40 agonist ivuxolimab. The rearrangement joins TRBV29-1 to TRBJ2-4, with D maybe TRBD2 (5 bases). The TCR was taken from an adult with an advanced solid tumor such as melanoma, head and neck, liver or kidney cancer. CDR3 sequence: CSVRGLAKNIQYF. The CDR3 DNA reads TGCAGCGTTCGCGGGCTAGCCAAAAACATTCAGTACTTC.